The rows below give T cell receptor beta chains drawn from one sample of a study of blood T cell repertoires in COVID-19. Assay used: immunoSEQ multiplex PCR; TCRdb lists only in-frame clones, some missing. The sample consists of some 140,000 clones, around 85% of them appearing once. Sequencing was carried out using peripheral blood. These TCRs come from a woman aged 50 to 60 who had recovered from COVID-19. Each CDR3 is given with its conserved first and last residue. The order of the fields is V gene, clone size, J gene, D gene, CDR3 protein, CDR3 DNA. The D gene is left open where the match is weak. The size field is filled for only some rows; it gives once, few, many or a size class.

V: TRBV4-1
size: NA
J: TRBJ2-3
D: NA
CDR3: CASSPAKGLSDTQYF
DNA: TGCGCCAGCAGCCCTGCGAAGGGGTTGTCAGATACGCAGTATTTT

V: TRBV4-1
size: NA
J: TRBJ2-5
D: TRBD2
CDR3: CASSRLGLAGSNQETQYF
DNA: TGCGCCAGCAGCCGACTCGGACTAGCGGGCAGTAACCAAGAGACCCAGTACTTC

V: TRBV28
size: NA
J: TRBJ2-7
D: NA
CDR3: CASSTRMVEQYF
DNA: TGTGCCAGCAGTACAAGAATGGTGGAGCAGTACTTC

V: TRBV10-1
size: NA
J: TRBJ2-1
D: NA
CDR3: CASSGPGSNEQFF
DNA: TGCGCCAGCAGTGGCCCCGGTTCCAATGAGCAGTTCTTC

V: TRBV3-1/TRBV3-2
size: NA
J: TRBJ2-2
D: NA
CDR3: CASSRQTSGSGELFF
DNA: TGTGCCAGCAGCCGGCAGACTAGTGGAAGCGGGGAGCTGTTTTTT

V: TRBV18
size: once
J: TRBJ1-1
D: TRBD1
CDR3: CASSMGQGGTEAFF
DNA: TGTGCCAGCTCTATGGGACAGGGTGGGACTGAAGCTTTCTTT

V: TRBV19
size: NA
J: TRBJ2-5
D: TRBD2
CDR3: CASSIVPAGEETQYF
DNA: TGTGCCAGTAGTATAGTTCCAGCGGGAGAAGAGACCCAGTACTTC

V: TRBV3-1/TRBV3-2
size: NA
J: TRBJ2-5
D: TRBD2
CDR3: CASSPGTSGRVETQYF
DNA: TGTGCCAGCAGCCCCGGGACTAGCGGGAGGGTAGAGACCCAGTACTTC

V: TRBV7-3
size: NA
J: TRBJ2-1
D: TRBD2
CDR3: CASSSTSGSGNEQFF
DNA: TGTGCCAGCAGCTCTACTAGCGGGAGTGGCAATGAGCAGTTCTTC

V: TRBV6-5
size: NA
J: TRBJ1-1
D: NA
CDR3: CASRTGFNTEAFF
DNA: TGTGCCAGCAGAACAGGTTTCAACACTGAAGCTTTCTTT

V: TRBV6-5
size: once
J: TRBJ2-7
D: NA
CDR3: CASSKQGISYEQYF
DNA: TGTGCCAGCAGTAAACAGGGTATCTCCTACGAGCAGTACTTC

V: TRBV4-1
size: NA
J: TRBJ1-1
D: NA
CDR3: CASSQGIQRAFF
DNA: TGCGCCAGCAGCCAAGGGATTCAGAGGGCTTTCTTT

V: TRBV5-1
size: NA
J: TRBJ1-2
D: TRBD1
CDR3: CASSSDRDYGYTF
DNA: TGCGCCAGCAGCTCCGACAGGGACTATGGCTACACCTTC

V: TRBV7-8
size: NA
J: TRBJ1-1
D: NA
CDR3: CASSSFRVQGNTEAFF
DNA: TGTGCCAGCAGCTCATTTAGGGTGCAGGGAAACACTGAAGCTTTCTTT

V: TRBV11-3
size: NA
J: TRBJ2-5
D: TRBD2
CDR3: CASSFIAGPQYF
DNA: TGTGCCAGCAGCTTTATAGCGGGACCCCAGTACTTC

V: TRBV29-1
size: once
J: TRBJ2-7
D: NA
CDR3: CSVGWAGDEQYF
DNA: TGCAGCGTCGGATGGGCCGGGGACGAGCAGTACTTC

V: TRBV19
size: NA
J: TRBJ2-3
D: NA
CDR3: CASRRGFGADTQYF
DNA: TGTGCCAGTAGGAGGGGGTTTGGGGCAGATACGCAGTATTTT